This T cell receptor (beta chain) was retrieved from a study of cytomegalovirus exposure and HLA in healthy donors. Points from the study as a whole: Some TCR beta chains (164 of them) were listed as cytomegalovirus-associated. A few CMV-associated chains proved CMV antigen-specific in vitro.

V dropped 0 bases and J dropped 0 bases, with 6 bases sitting between them. The CDR3 totals 16 residues. The germline gives CDR1 LNHNV, CDR2 YYDKDF (reference sequence). To note about this clone: Its antigen remains unknown.

Amplification used 60 Vbeta primers and 13 Jbeta primers. In the original workflow: Later, an analysis found about 80 million unique TCR beta chains, and about 9.9 million of these were shared. Measured with immunoSEQ multiplex PCR; TCRdb has only the in-frame clones, and not every one. V and J calls and clone size are those listed in that table; D and trimming were worked out from the DNA. Here the sample spans about 170,000 clones, about 69% being singletons. Input material: PBMCs. The J gene is TRBJ2-6, the V gene TRBV15; D remains unclear. The sequence derives from a human donor in good health. This CDR3 reads CATSRDLSSGANVLTF. CDR3 DNA: TGTGCCACCAGCAGAGATCTAAGCTCTGGGGCCAACGTCCTGACTTTC.